This TCR beta chain was profiled in a study of T-cell reconstitution after alpha-beta-depleted transplantation in children. It was with unique molecular identifiers that the TCRbeta library was prepared. TCRdb reprocessed the PCR reads with MiXCR, giving one entry per CDR3 protein. The profile shows about 440,000 distinct CDR3 sequences, about 40% of them singletons. This CDR3 is 14 amino acids long. Trimming at V came to 5 bases and at J to 3 bases, leaving 8 bases not matched to a gene. Germline V CDR1 and CDR2: DFQATT, SNEGSKA (reference sequence). This clonotype was detected ten times or more. The source of this sequence is a girl aged 2 to 10 with aplastic anemia, due to receive a stem cell transplant. The chain joins TRBV20-1 to TRBJ1-1; 8 nucleotides line up with TRBD1. The source material was PBMCs, sampled before TCRalphabeta/CD19-depleted stem cell transplant. Here the CDR3 reads CSAGRTGRDTEAFF. In DNA, the CDR3 is TGCAGTGCTGGACGGACAGGGCGGGACACTGAAGCTTTCTTT.